These T cell receptor beta chains were read from a single sample in a study of blood T cell repertoires in COVID-19. The assay was immunoSEQ multiplex PCR, and TCRdb's table has in-frame clones only and misses some. The data hold roughly 41,000 clones, with roughly 86% observed a single time. The sample consisted of PBMCs or T cells enriched from blood (not recorded which). These receptors were taken from a woman between 50 and 59 years old who had recovered from COVID-19. The CDR3 runs from the conserved cysteine through the conserved F or W. D genes are given only for firm matches. Expanded clones get a size class; other rows say once, few or many, or leave the size out.

TRBV27	-	TRBJ1-2	-	CASSLNVFGGAGGYTF	TGTGCCAGCAGTTTAAATGTCTTTGGGGGGGCTGGTGGCTACACCTTC
TRBV23-1	TRBD1	TRBJ2-7	once	CASSQQGQGLGEQYF	TGCGCCAGCAGTCAACAGGGACAGGGGTTGGGCGAGCAGTACTTC
TRBV28	-	TRBJ1-1	-	CASSVGGDFEAFF	TGTGCCAGCAGCGTAGGCGGGGATTTTGAAGCTTTCTTT
TRBV5-1	-	TRBJ2-5	-	CASRQGQETQYF	TGCGCCAGCAGGCAGGGGCAAGAGACCCAGTACTTC
TRBV7-2	-	TRBJ2-2	-	CASSLGLGTGELFF	TGTGCCAGCAGCCTTGGGCTGGGCACCGGGGAGCTGTTTTTT
TRBV28	-	TRBJ1-6	-	CASSSPAFSRSPLHF	TGTGCCAGCAGTTCCCCGGCCTTCTCGCGGTCACCCCTCCACTTT
TRBV5-1	-	TRBJ2-3	-	CASSPGQSTDTQYF	TGCGCCAGCAGCCCCGGACAAAGCACAGATACGCAGTATTTT
TRBV7-9	TRBD1	TRBJ1-3	-	CASSLGQNSGNTIYF	TGTGCCAGCAGCTTGGGACAGAACTCTGGAAACACCATATATTTT
TRBV4-3	TRBD1	TRBJ1-2	-	CASSQDRDRGNYGYTF	TGCGCCAGCAGCCAAGACCGGGACAGGGGGAACTATGGCTACACCTTC
TRBV11-2	TRBD2	TRBJ2-5	few	CASSLTSGLRETQYF	TGTGCCAGCAGTTTGACTAGCGGGCTGAGGGAGACCCAGTACTTC
TRBV27	-	TRBJ2-7	-	CASSRQAYYEQYF	TGTGCCAGCAGTCGACAGGCATACTACGAGCAGTACTTC
TRBV6-5	TRBD1	TRBJ2-5	-	CASSSGTGARETQYF	TGTGCCAGCAGTTCCGGGACAGGGGCAAGAGAGACCCAGTACTTC
TRBV7-2	-	TRBJ2-7	-	CASRYRDEQYF	TGTGCCAGCAGGTACAGGGACGAGCAGTACTTC
TRBV12-3/TRBV12-4	-	TRBJ1-2	once	CASSQGIGYTF	TGTGCCAGCAGCCAGGGAATTGGCTACACCTTC
TRBV5-1	TRBD1	TRBJ2-5	-	CASTGDRAKYF	TGCGCCAGCACCGGGGACAGAGCGAAGTACTTC
TRBV19	-	TRBJ1-6	once	CASSTRGPARRSPLHF	TGTGCCAGTAGTACCCGAGGGCCGGCTAGGAGGTCACCCCTCCACTTT
TRBV18	TRBD1	TRBJ1-6	once	CASSPDRALPLHF	TGTGCCAGCTCACCAGACAGGGCCCTGCCCCTCCACTTT
TRBV5-1	TRBD2	TRBJ2-7	once	CASGTLRRGTSGTYEQYF	TGCGCCAGCGGAACTTTGAGGCGGGGGACTAGCGGGACCTACGAGCAGTACTTC
TRBV27	TRBD2	TRBJ2-1	-	CASSLYLAGATEQFF	TGTGCCAGCAGTTTATATCTAGCGGGAGCTACTGAGCAGTTCTTC
TRBV2	TRBD1	TRBJ2-7	-	CASSGRQGGVDEQYF	TGTGCCAGCAGTGGACGACAGGGTGGGGTCGACGAGCAGTACTTC
TRBV28	TRBD1	TRBJ2-2	-	CASSSFGQGANTGELFF	TGTGCCAGCAGTTCCTTTGGACAGGGGGCAAATACCGGGGAGCTGTTTTTT
TRBV23-1	TRBD1	TRBJ1-1	-	CASRPDRGLWTEAFF	TGCGCCAGCAGACCCGACAGGGGGCTTTGGACTGAAGCTTTCTTT
TRBV5-1	TRBD2	TRBJ2-1	-	CASSFLAGGTSSYNEQFF	TGCGCCAGCAGCTTCTTAGCGGGAGGGACAAGCTCCTACAATGAGCAGTTCTTC
TRBV10-3	TRBD1	TRBJ1-1	-	CAISGDRGMDTEAFF	TGTGCCATCAGTGGAGACAGGGGCATGGACACTGAAGCTTTCTTT
TRBV4-2	-	TRBJ1-4	-	CASSQDPGGDEKLFF	TGTGCCAGCAGCCAAGACCCGGGAGGGGATGAAAAACTGTTTTTT
TRBV7-6	TRBD1	TRBJ2-6	once	CASSLVPTGTGGRSGANVLTF	TGTGCCAGCAGCTTAGTCCCCACGGGGACAGGGGGGAGGTCTGGGGCCAACGTCCTGACTTTC
TRBV7-9	TRBD1	TRBJ2-6	-	CASRLSTGGLFLTF	TGTGCCAGCAGGTTATCGACAGGGGGCCTTTTCCTGACTTTC
TRBV5-1	TRBD1	TRBJ1-6	-	CASSFGQAIYNSPLHF	TGCGCCAGCAGCTTCGGACAGGCGATCTATAATTCACCCCTCCACTTT
TRBV5-5	-	TRBJ1-4	-	CASSLTVTNEKLFF	TGTGCCAGCAGCTTGACAGTAACTAATGAAAAACTGTTTTTT
TRBV19	TRBD1	TRBJ1-4	-	CASNDPLQGKRGEKLFF	TGTGCCAGTAACGATCCGTTACAGGGGAAAAGGGGTGAAAAACTGTTTTTT
TRBV29-1	TRBD2	TRBJ2-1	-	CSVGGTPRTSGGGSYNEQFF	TGCAGCGTTGGGGGAACGCCTAGGACTAGCGGGGGCGGCTCCTACAATGAGCAGTTCTTC
TRBV7-2	TRBD1	TRBJ2-1	-	CASSIQRDSYNEQFF	TGTGCCAGCAGCATACAAAGGGACAGCTACAATGAGCAGTTCTTC
TRBV11-2	-	TRBJ1-5	-	CASSLVAVMSNQPQHF	TGTGCCAGCAGCTTAGTCGCGGTGATGAGCAATCAGCCCCAGCATTTT
TRBV5-1	-	TRBJ2-5	-	CASSLAETEIYQETQYF	TGCGCCAGCAGCTTGGCCGAGACAGAGATTTACCAAGAGACCCAGTACTTC
TRBV9	-	TRBJ2-3	-	CASSVGGLESADTQYF	TGTGCCAGCAGCGTAGGTGGTCTAGAGAGCGCAGATACGCAGTATTTT
TRBV18	-	TRBJ2-1	-	CASSPRESYNEQFF	TGTGCCAGCTCACCGAGAGAGAGCTACAATGAGCAGTTCTTC
TRBV7-9	TRBD1	TRBJ1-1	-	CASSPPRAGGMNTEAFF	TGTGCCAGCAGCCCGCCCAGGGCAGGGGGAATGAACACTGAAGCTTTCTTT
TRBV7-8	TRBD1	TRBJ1-5	once	CATGQGTDQPQHF	TGTGCCACTGGACAGGGCACCGATCAGCCCCAGCATTTT
TRBV7-2	-	TRBJ2-1	-	CASSLAEVQFF	TGTGCCAGCAGCTTAGCGGAGGTGCAGTTCTTC
TRBV19	TRBD2	TRBJ2-2	-	CASSLARNTGELFF	TGTGCCAGTTCACTAGCGAGGAACACCGGGGAGCTGTTTTTT
TRBV29-1	TRBD1	TRBJ1-4	-	CSVGQGSGEKLFF	TGCAGCGTGGGACAGGGGTCTGGTGAAAAACTGTTTTTT
TRBV4-1	-	TRBJ1-1	-	CASSQDPVGQTEAFF	TGCGCCAGCAGCCAAGACCCCGTCGGACAGACTGAAGCTTTCTTT